Listed below are T cell receptor beta chains from one sample, sequenced in a study of blood T cell repertoires in COVID-19. The data were produced by immunoSEQ multiplex PCR, yet TCRdb's version contains in-frame clones alone and is incomplete. Here the sample spans almost 400,000 clones, approximately 89% being singletons. Sequenced sample: PBMCs or T cells enriched from blood (not recorded which). These TCRs come from a woman under 40 who had recovered from COVID-19. CDR3s leave out the opening cysteine and the closing phenylalanine or tryptophan.

J gene,CDR3 length,V gene,CDR3 protein
TRBJ1-5,13,TRBV7-2,ASSPWQGRDQPQH
TRBJ1-1,15,TRBV7-9,ASSFVQGGSLNTEAF
TRBJ1-2,12,TRBV19,ASSIDVSSYGYT
TRBJ2-1,11,TRBV27,ASSTSGGNEQF
TRBJ1-4,13,TRBV24-1,ATSDTGTGVEKLF
TRBJ1-1,14,TRBV7-2,ASSLHGTVMNTEAF
TRBJ2-7,10,TRBV7-2,ASSKGAYEQY
TRBJ2-5,11,TRBV7-2,ASSLASRETQY
TRBJ1-1,12,TRBV6-5,ASRQRGAPTEAF
TRBJ2-1,13,TRBV3-1/TRBV3-2,ASGAAGRGNNEQF
TRBJ1-5,13,TRBV5-1,ASSLDPGGNQPQH
TRBJ2-1,12,TRBV6-5,ASRPQGAFAEQF
TRBJ1-5,14,TRBV5-1,ASSLWAQLGNQPQH
TRBJ1-1,12,TRBV5-1,ASSLVGGSTEAF
TRBJ1-6,12,TRBV6-2/TRBV6-3,ASSYLRGNSPLH
TRBJ1-1,12,TRBV2,ASSVDRVNTEAF
TRBJ1-4,11,TRBV12-3/TRBV12-4,ASNDSDNEKLF
TRBJ1-4,12,TRBV5-1,ASSLGDSAEKLF
TRBJ1-5,12,TRBV4-1,ASSHSQGFQPQH
TRBJ1-5,14,TRBV18,ASSLLPVVEDQPQH
TRBJ1-5,12,TRBV5-1,ASSLVGTDQPQH
TRBJ1-1,11,TRBV29-1,SVEPGGNTEAF